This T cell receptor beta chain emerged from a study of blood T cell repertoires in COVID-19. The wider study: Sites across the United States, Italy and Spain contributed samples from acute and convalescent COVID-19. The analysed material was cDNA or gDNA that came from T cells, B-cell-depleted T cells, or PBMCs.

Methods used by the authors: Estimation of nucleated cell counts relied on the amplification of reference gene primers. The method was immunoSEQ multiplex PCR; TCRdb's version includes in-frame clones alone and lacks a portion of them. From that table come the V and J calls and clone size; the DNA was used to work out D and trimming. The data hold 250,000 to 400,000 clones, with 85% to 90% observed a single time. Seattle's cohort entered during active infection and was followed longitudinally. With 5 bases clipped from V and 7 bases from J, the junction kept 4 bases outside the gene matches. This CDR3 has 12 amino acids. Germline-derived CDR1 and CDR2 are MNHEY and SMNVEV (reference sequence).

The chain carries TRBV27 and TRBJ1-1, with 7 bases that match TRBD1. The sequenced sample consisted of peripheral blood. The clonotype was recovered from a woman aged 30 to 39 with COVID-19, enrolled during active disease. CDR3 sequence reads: CASSTGTDEAFF. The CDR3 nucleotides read TGTGCCAGCAGTACAGGGACAGATGAAGCTTTCTTT.